The clone carrying this T cell receptor beta chain has only a few counts. The antigen is undetermined. This specimen comes from a study of T cell responses to AZD1222 COVID-19 vaccine. Whole-study context: Analysis merged second doses at about 4 or about 12 weeks.

Germline lookup yields CDR1 MRHNA and CDR2 SNTAGT. The CDR3 sequence is 15 residues long. With 5 bases removed from V and 3 bases from J, the gap between germline ends came to 13 bases. Some clones are missing from TCRdb's copy, which holds only in-frame ones; the method was immunoSEQ multiplex PCR. In the table there are around 150,000 clones, 85% to 95% of which are singletons. Whole-study results and caveats: The study found Spike-specific TCR breadth and depth rose after two AZD1222 doses. Repertoire sampling happened only post peak T cell response. Clonal diversity was possibly underestimated; the donors were predominantly white British and more often female.

The rearrangement uses TRBV6-4 and TRBJ2-2; possible D gene TRBD1, 5 bases. The clonotype comes from an adult in good health. The input for sequencing was peripheral blood, taken on day 0 of AZD1222 vaccination. CDR3 sequence: CASSPQERDTGELFF. In nucleotides, the CDR3 is TGTGCCAGCAGTCCACAGGAACGGGACACCGGGGAGCTGTTTTTT.